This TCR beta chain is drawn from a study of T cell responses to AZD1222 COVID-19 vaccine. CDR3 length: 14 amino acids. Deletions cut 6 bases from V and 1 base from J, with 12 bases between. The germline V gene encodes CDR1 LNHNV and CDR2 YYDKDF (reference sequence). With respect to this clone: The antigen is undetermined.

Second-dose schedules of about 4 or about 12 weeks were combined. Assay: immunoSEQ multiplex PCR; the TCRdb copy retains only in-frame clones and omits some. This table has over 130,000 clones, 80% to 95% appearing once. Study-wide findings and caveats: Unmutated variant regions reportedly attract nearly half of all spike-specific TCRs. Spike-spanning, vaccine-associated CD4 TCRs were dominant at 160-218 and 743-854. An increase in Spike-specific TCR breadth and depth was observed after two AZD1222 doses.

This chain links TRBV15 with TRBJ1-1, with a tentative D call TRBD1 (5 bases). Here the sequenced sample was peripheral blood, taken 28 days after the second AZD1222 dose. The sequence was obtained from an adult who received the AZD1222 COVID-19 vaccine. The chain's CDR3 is CATRKRRGNTEAFF. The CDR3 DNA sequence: TGTGCCACCAGAAAGCGGAGGGGGAACACTGAAGCTTTCTTT.